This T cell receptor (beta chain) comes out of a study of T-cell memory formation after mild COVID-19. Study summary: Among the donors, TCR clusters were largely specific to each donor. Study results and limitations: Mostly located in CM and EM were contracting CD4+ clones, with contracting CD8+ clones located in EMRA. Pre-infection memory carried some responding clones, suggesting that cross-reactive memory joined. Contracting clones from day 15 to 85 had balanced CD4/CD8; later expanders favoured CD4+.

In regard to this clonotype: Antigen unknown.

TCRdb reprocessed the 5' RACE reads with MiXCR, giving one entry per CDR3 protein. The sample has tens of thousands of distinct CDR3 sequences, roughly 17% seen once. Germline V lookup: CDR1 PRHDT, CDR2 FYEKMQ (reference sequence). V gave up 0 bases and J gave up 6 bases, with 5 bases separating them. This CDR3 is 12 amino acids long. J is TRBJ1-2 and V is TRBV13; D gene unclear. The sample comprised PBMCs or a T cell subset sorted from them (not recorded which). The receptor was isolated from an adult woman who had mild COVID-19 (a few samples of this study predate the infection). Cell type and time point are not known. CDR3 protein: CASSLGYHGYTF. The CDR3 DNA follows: TGTGCCAGCAGCTTAGGGTATCATGGCTACACCTTC.